This entry lists 10 T cell receptor beta chains sequenced from one sample in a study of T cells in Graves' hyperthyroidism and ophthalmopathy. The source material, RNA transcripts, was used to amplify TCR beta CDR3 regions. The HTBI primer set drove a first-round RT-PCR of the TCR CDR3. Via MiXCR, TCRdb re-called the multiplex PCR reads, giving one row per CDR3 protein. The sample records roughly 800,000 distinct CDR3 sequences, more than 30% being singletons. The sample consisted of blood. These TCRs come from a man between 18 and 35 years old with Graves' hyperthyroidism.

V usage is TRBV2 and J usage is TRBJ2-2; the D call may be TRBD1 or TRBD2 (5 bases each). The germline V gene encodes CDR1 SNHLY and CDR2 FYNNEI. The CDR3 has 15 residues. Trimming removed 4 bases from V and 4 bases from J, with 13 bases in between. Here the CDR3 DNA reads TGTGCCAGCAGTGTGACAGCCCGGGGCACCGGGGAGCTGTTTTTT. Translating it yields CASSVTARGTGELFF.

There are a few counts of this clonotype. The chain couples TRBV9 to TRBJ2-7, with 10 bases identical to TRBD1. The CDR3 has 15 amino acids. The V segment lost 3 bases and the J segment 4 bases; nucleotides outside the gene matches: 7. Per the germline V gene, CDR1 is SGDLS and CDR2 is YYNGEE. As DNA, the CDR3 is TGTGCCAGCAGCGGGGGTGTGGACAGGGGGTACGAGCAGTACTTC. Translating gives CASSGGVDRGYEQYF.

The chain combines TRBV7-2 with TRBJ2-7; 7 bases line up with TRBD2. Germline assignment: CDR1 SGHTA and CDR2 FQGNSA. The CDR3 spans 17 residues. After removal of 0 bases from V and 2 bases from J, the junction contained 10 bases not matched to a gene. CDR3 sequence reads: CASSLARASGTPYEQYF. The CDR3 DNA reads as TGTGCCAGCAGCTTAGCGCGGGCTAGCGGTACCCCCTACGAGCAGTACTTC.

The gene calls are TRBV12-3 or TRBV12-4 and TRBJ2-2, with D tentatively TRBD1 or TRBD2 (5 bases each). Trimming stripped 6 bases from V and 1 base from J, with 18 bases between. The CDR3 loop spans 17 amino acids. The CDR3 region has the DNA TGTGCCAGCAGGGGGACGGCCCTCGTTCTGAACACCGGGGAGCTGTTTTTT. It translates to CASRGTALVLNTGELFF.

The J gene is TRBJ1-6, the V gene TRBV6-6; no clear D gene. This CDR3 is 16 amino acids long. Germline CDR1 and CDR2: MNHNY and SVGAGI (reference sequence). Trimming took 2 bases from V and 6 from J, leaving 14 bases between them. The CDR3 region has the DNA TGTGCCAGCAGTTACCCTGAGTCGATCGGTAATTCACCCCTCCACTTT. It is translated as CASSYPESIGNSPLHF.

Concerning this clonotype itself: One base away lies a much larger clone, so this may be a sequencing read error. The chain combines TRBV20-1 with TRBJ2-7; D gene uncertain. The CDR3 loop spans 15 amino acids. Germline-derived CDR1 and CDR2 are DFQATT and SNEGSKA (reference sequence). For the CDR3, the DNA is TGCAGTGCTGGAGATCTAGGTCCGACACACTACGAGCAGTACTTC. Its protein is CSAGDLGPTHYEQYF.

The chain recombines TRBV20-1 with TRBJ1-1, with D hard to call. This CDR3 spans 11 amino acids. Germline V gene sequence: CDR1 DFQATT, CDR2 SNEGSKA (reference sequence). V was pared by 4 bases and J by 3 bases, with 6 bases between. The CDR3 DNA sequence: TGCAGTGCTATCCCCCACACTGAAGCTTTCTTT. Translation gives CSAIPHTEAFF.

CDR3 in DNA: TGCAGCTTAACGGCCCGGCAGTACTTC. Protein product: CSLTARQYF. This chain connects TRBV29-1 to TRBJ2-7; D is undetermined. The CDR3 contains 9 residues. V dropped 8 bases and J dropped 9 bases, with 11 bases sitting between them. The V gene's germline CDR1 is SQVTM and CDR2 ANQGSEA.

Notes on this clonotype: A much larger clone differs by one base, so this may be a read error. The rearrangement uses TRBV9 and TRBJ1-3; D unclear. V was shortened by 0 bases and J by 9 bases, with 4 bases between the two germline ends. Germline V gene data show CDR1 as SGDLS and CDR2 as YYNGEE. The CDR3 has 11 amino acids. The CDR3 DNA sequence: TGTGCCAGCAGCGTAGGACGCACCATATATTTT. Translating gives CASSVGRTIYF.

This clonotype was counted many times. The rearrangement joins TRBV13 to TRBJ1-2; tentative D call: TRBD1 (5 bases). Trimming cost V 3 bases and J 7 bases, with 15 bases left between them. CDR3 length: 14 residues. The V gene's germline CDR1 is PRHDT and CDR2 FYEKMQ (reference sequence). In nucleotides, the CDR3 is TGTGCCAGCAGCTTGGCCGGGAGGGGACGTGGCTACACCTTC. Translating gives CASSLAGRGRGYTF. The whole variable domain, remainder taken from reference TRBV13 and TRBJ1-2, is AAGVIQSPRHLIKEKRETATLKCYPIPRHDTVYWYQQGPGQDPQFLISFYEKMQSDKGSIPDRFSAQQFSDYHSELNMSSLELGDSALYFCASSLAGRGRGYTFGSGTRLTVV.